Listed here are 5 T cell receptor beta chains from one sample, sequenced in a study of T cells in localized non-small cell lung cancer. Here immunoSEQ multiplex PCR was the method, and the copy in TCRdb shows in-frame clones only, minus some. This table has over a thousand clones, about 25% appearing once. This material consisted of normal lung tissue next to the tumor, taken before any cancer treatment. These receptor sequences come from a male donor at least 60 years old with stage II squamous cell lung carcinoma.

The V gene is TRBV11-3, the J gene TRBJ2-2, with a weak D call TRBD1 (6 bases). V lost 2 bases, J lost 5 bases, and 21 bases lay in between. The length of the CDR3 is 18 residues. Germline V gene sequence: CDR1 SGHNT, CDR2 YENEEA. CDR3 coding DNA: TGTGCCAGCAGCTTAACTATCGGTGGCAGGGGCGTAACCGGGGAGCTGTTTTTT. Protein: CASSLTIGGRGVTGELFF.

This clone was counted a few times. The gene calls are TRBV11-3 and TRBJ2-5; either TRBD1 or TRBD2 may fit D (5 bases each). CDR3 length: 15 amino acids. The V gene's germline CDR1 is SGHNT and CDR2 YENEEA. The germline V and J ends were trimmed by 5 bases and 5 bases, with 18 bases remaining between them. CDR3 amino acids: CASSPADDWGETQYF. The CDR3 DNA reads TGTGCCAGCAGCCCCGCCGACGACTGGGGGGAGACCCAGTACTTC.

This clone was seen a handful of times. One end of the junction fails to match germline, which may point to a read error. The rearrangement joins TRBV6-8 to TRBJ2-7; no clear D gene. Germline-derived CDR1 and CDR2 are MNHGY and SAAAGT. The CDR3 contains 14 residues. CDR3 DNA sequence: TGTGCCAGCAGTGACTCCTGGAGTTGGGGCGAGCAGTACTTC. Encoded protein: CASSDSWSWGEQYF.

This clone ranks as large (0.1 to 1%). The chain couples TRBV6-8 to TRBJ2-6, with TRBD2 identical over 10 bases. This CDR3 comprises 17 residues. Germline CDR1 MNHGY, CDR2 SAAAGT. Unmatched junction bases numbered 8, after V lost 8 bases and J lost 1 base. CDR3 DNA: TGTGCCAGCGAACGACTAGCGGGCACTTCTGGGGCCAACGTCCTGACTTTC. Encoded protein: CASERLAGTSGANVLTF.

By share, this clone ranks as medium-sized. The V gene is TRBV11-3, the J gene TRBJ1-1; D gene uncertain. Trimming removed 4 bases at V and 0 bases at J, with 12 bases between. Germline V gives CDR1 SGHNT, CDR2 YENEEA. The CDR3 contains 15 residues. The CDR3 sequence: CASSWEQRMNTEAFF. CDR3 bases: TGTGCCAGCAGCTGGGAACAGAGGATGAACACTGAAGCTTTCTTT. The variable domain in full, with the rest retrieved from reference TRBV11-3 and TRBJ1-1, is EAGVVQSPRYKIIEKKQPVAFWCNPISGHNTLYWYLQNLGQGPELLIRYENEEAVDDSQLPKDRFSAERLKGVDSTLKIQPAELGDSAVYLCASSWEQRMNTEAFFGQGTRLTVV.